This T cell receptor (beta chain) was recorded in a study of blood T cell repertoires in COVID-19. Background on the study: Nucleic acid was either cDNA or gDNA, and it came from T cells, B-cell-depleted T cells, or PBMCs.

V was cut by 6 bases and J by 4 bases, with 15 bases left in between. CDR1 SGHTA and CDR2 FQGNSA come from the germline V gene. This CDR3 is built from 14 residues. Authors' analysis steps: Estimation of nucleated cell counts relied on the amplification of reference gene primers. The table came from immunoSEQ multiplex PCR; TCRdb's copy has only in-frame clones and leaves some out. V, J and clone size reflect that table, while D and trimming were determined from the DNA. The sample carries hundreds of thousands of clones, about 83% recorded once. Those enrolled in Seattle joined during active infection and were followed longitudinally afterward.

The sequencing sample was made of peripheral blood. This chain joins TRBV7-2 and TRBJ1-1; no clear D. The sequence came from a woman in her 30s with COVID-19, enrolled during active disease. CDR3 coding DNA: TGTGCCAGCAGTCTAGGTGGAGTGGGCACTGAAGCTTTCTTT. Translating gives CASSLGGVGTEAFF.